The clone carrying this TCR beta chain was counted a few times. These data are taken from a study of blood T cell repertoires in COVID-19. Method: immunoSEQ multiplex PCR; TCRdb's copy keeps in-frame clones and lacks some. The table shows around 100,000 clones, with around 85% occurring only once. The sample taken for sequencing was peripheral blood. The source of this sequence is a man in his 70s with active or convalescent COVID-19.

DNA for the CDR3: TGTGCCAGCAGTACCGGGGACAGCTCCTACGAGCAGTACTTC. Translating it yields CASSTGDSSYEQYF. V usage is TRBV6-5 and J usage is TRBJ2-7; TRBD1 matches 7 bases. Trimming cost V 5 bases and J 0 bases; bases outside gene matches: 4. The length of the CDR3 is 14 residues. Per the germline V gene, CDR1 is MNHEY and CDR2 is SVGAGI.